This TCR beta chain was sequenced in a study of blood T cell repertoires in COVID-19. On the study more broadly: T cells, B-cell-depleted T cells, or PBMCs supplied cDNA or gDNA.

There are 15 residues in the CDR3. The V gene's germline CDR1 is SNHLY and CDR2 FYNNEI. Trimming cost V 3 bases and J 4 bases; bases outside gene matches: 7. Sequenced by immunoSEQ multiplex PCR; TCRdb stores in-frame clones only, minus some. The sample consists of 150,000 to 200,000 clones, 70% to 85% of them appearing once. The V and J genes are TRBV2 and TRBJ1-1; 8 bases agree with TRBD1. The source of this sequence is a man between 50 and 59 years old who had recovered from COVID-19. Sequenced: PBMCs or T cells enriched from blood (not recorded which). The CDR3, as DNA: TGTGCCAGCAGTGAGTGGACAGGGAGATCCACTGAAGCTTTCTTT. It translates to CASSEWTGRSTEAFF.